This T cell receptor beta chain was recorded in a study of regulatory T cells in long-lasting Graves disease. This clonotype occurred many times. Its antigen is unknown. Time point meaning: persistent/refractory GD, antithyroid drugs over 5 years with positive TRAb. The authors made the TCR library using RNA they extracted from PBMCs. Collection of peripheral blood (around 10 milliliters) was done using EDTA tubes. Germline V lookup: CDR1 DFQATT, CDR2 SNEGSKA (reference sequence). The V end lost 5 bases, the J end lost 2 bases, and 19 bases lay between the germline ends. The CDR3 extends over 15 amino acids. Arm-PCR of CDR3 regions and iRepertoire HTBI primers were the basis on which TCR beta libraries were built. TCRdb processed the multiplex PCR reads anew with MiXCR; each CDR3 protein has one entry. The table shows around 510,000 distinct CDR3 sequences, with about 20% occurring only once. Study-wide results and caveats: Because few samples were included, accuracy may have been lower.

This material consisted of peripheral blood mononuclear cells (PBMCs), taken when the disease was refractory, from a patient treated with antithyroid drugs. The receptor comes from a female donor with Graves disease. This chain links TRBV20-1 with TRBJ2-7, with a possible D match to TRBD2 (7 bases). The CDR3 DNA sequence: TGCAGTGCTGGGGGGGGAGAAGGGGGACCCTACGAGCAGTACTTC. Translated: CSAGGGEGGPYEQYF.